This TCR beta chain was sequenced during a study of cytomegalovirus exposure and HLA in healthy donors (dated by TCRdb to about 2017). Some background on the complete study: An earlier analysis of roughly 570 of the donors reported approximately 300 Gb of sequence data and around 110 million unique TCR beta sequences obtained from about 179 million T cells. Around 300 gigabases of sequencing data and some 85 million unique TCR sequences were included in an early release covering about 700 HLA-typed donors. Of the approximately 370 genotyped donors, 75% to 85% were placed in the genetic ancestry cluster associated with self-reported Caucasian donors. The aim of the study was to test whether cataloging public T cell receptors could identify signatures of past pathogen exposure. Using immunosequencing, the study profiled T cell repertoires from 666 subjects and related those repertoires to cytomegalovirus serostatus. In addition to the first cohort of hundreds of subjects, a separate validation cohort of approximately 130 different subjects was used. High-throughput TCR immunosequencing, statistical association of individual TCRs with disease status, and machine learning were combined to predict cytomegalovirus infection status. A later analysis re-examined previously published TCR beta repertoires from around 670 donors and added high-resolution HLA genotyping to investigate patterns of TCR occurrence. The later analysis used no new phenotypic data to find candidate immune exposures, relying instead on TCR beta sequences and their occurrence across donors. An earlier analysis of 587 of the donors used high-throughput TCR beta sequencing to judge whether each TCR beta V gene segment behaved as functional or pseudogenic. Donor age, sex, ethnicity and CMV serostatus were compiled together with the repertoire data. Genome-wide SNP genotypes for about 60% of the roughly 670 donors were used in a later genetic analysis, which treated that subset as a discovery cohort. Every discovery cohort repertoire had been produced on one sequencing platform. HLA typing included class I and class II loci at four-digit resolution. Typing coverage differed by locus: A, B, C, DRB1 and DQB1 were typed in about 629-640 donors, DQA1 in about 500, DPA1 in 606, and DPB1 in roughly 470. Roughly five DR-DQ haplotypes were handled as single units for association and clustering, since linkage in the cohort was strong. Among almost 400 genotyped donors of the cohort, an average of roughly 240,000 unique TCR beta nucleotide sequences were sequenced per donor, roughly 18% of them non-productive.

The paper's findings and limits, for the study overall: Three of the identified cytomegalovirus-associated TCR beta chains were confirmed in vitro to be specific for cytomegalovirus antigens. The sequencing pipeline was judged likely to have produced a cluster of highly shared sequence variants as a technical artifact. The authors suggested that the approach could potentially be extended to other disease states and immunological phenotypes. Specific HLA alleles were associated with around 18,000 TCR beta sequences at a false discovery rate of 0.05 in a later analysis. In a later analysis, several top co-occurrence clusters were reported to appear linked to parvovirus B19, influenza, CMV and Epstein-Barr virus. Compared with the 666-donor mean, donors in an Asian-associated ancestry cluster had fewer N-insertions in productive TCRs, according to a later genetic analysis. A later analysis found that most CMV-associated TCR beta chains appeared HLA-restricted, with HLA associations seemingly driven largely by CMV exposure. When HLA alleles, especially DR and DQ, strongly co-occurred, attributing TCR associations to individual alleles was difficult. In this cohort, only TCR beta chains were sequenced, and detectable features were limited by the absence of alpha or paired-chain data. In an earlier analysis of some 500 of the donors, most TCR beta V segments appeared in productive rearrangements about 87% or about 30% of the time, broadly matching IMGT annotations. A further reported finding was that TCR beta sequences accurately predicted the HLA-A and HLA-B alleles for most subjects in the first cohort. Over 15 rarely observed V segments, including chromosome 9 orphons, were excluded from the earlier analysis of several hundred of the donors because counts were too low. While some public TCRs were present in many individuals, most TCR sequences turned up only very rarely across donors. Correlated functional status among segregating V segments might reflect linkage disequilibrium, but an unknown experimental factor could not be ruled out. The classifier was reported to diagnose cytomegalovirus status with high specificity and sensitivity in both the original and validation cohorts. Roughly uniform sequencing depth across donors was assumed in presence/absence analyses, although this assumption may not hold. Compared with equally common non-associated chains, HLA-associated TCR beta chains in a later analysis were more clonally expanded and had lower generation probabilities. A later genetic analysis associated a missense DCLRE1C variant with V-gene and J-gene trimming of TCR beta chains, and an independent cohort replicated the association. In a later analysis, the rate of TCR association differed among HLA loci, with DRB1 alleles having the most associated TCRs and HLA-C alleles having the fewest. Immune exposure information for the cohort was limited to CMV serostatus. A total of 150 to 200 TCR beta chains were listed by the study as associated with cytomegalovirus. Because some donors lacked HLA typing at each locus, the association tests relied only on the typed subset. Some IMGT-functional V segments, including TRBV6-2 and TRBV6-3, could not be distinguished by the 87-base-pair reads and were therefore excluded.

Taken from the germline V gene, the CDR1 and CDR2 loops are MGHRA and YSYEKL. V lost 10 bases and J lost 5 bases; the stretch between them is 15 bases long. The CDR3 sequence holds 13 residues, the cysteine and phenylalanine included. Of the read, only the CDR3 DNA is kept; its 39 bases are in frame from base 1. About this clone: This clone's antigen is unknown. The sample holds no much larger clone one base away, and base qualities are not on file.

In total, approximately 690 healthy bone marrow donors made up the cohort. At the time of sampling, every cohort member was nominally healthy, though immune exposures that went unrecorded were likely present. The donor tested CMV seronegative and was one of the 352 seronegative cohort members. A peripheral blood sample was provided by each donor, and peripheral blood mononuclear cells were used for TCR beta sequencing. The Qiagen DNeasy Blood Extraction Kit was used to extract genomic DNA from the blood cell samples. Libraries were prepared through the immunoSEQ multiplex PCR assay. For the multiplex PCR, a mixture combining 60 forward primers for TCR Vbeta segments and 13 reverse primers for TCR Jbeta segments was used. A multiplex PCR assay on genomic DNA amplified the CDR3 region of rearranged TCR beta genes. On the Illumina HiSeq System, the amplified TCR beta libraries were sequenced as 87-base-pair reads. The study's processing was this. In a later analysis, 80 million or so unique TCR beta chains were counted across the 666 repertoires, and around 10 million of these chains were shared by at least two donors. To remove PCR and sequencing errors, raw reads were error-corrected and collapsed into unique sequences using a nearest-neighbor algorithm that merged closely related sequences. Alignment of CDR3 sequences to IMGT reference sequences was used to assign V, D and J gene segments. Each retained sequence needed at least a six-nucleotide match to both a V gene segment and a J gene segment. Rearrangements were called productive when the CDR3 lacked stop codons and stayed in frame with V and J; all others were non-productive. CDR3 was defined according to IMGT convention as the region running from the second conserved V-encoded cysteine to the conserved J-encoded phenylalanine. The earlier analysis of around 640 of the donors excluded sequences that lacked an unambiguous match to a single V gene segment. In an earlier analysis of approximately 560 of the donors, a V segment was called functional when productive rearrangements were above 56.7%, and segregating when the standard deviation between donors exceeded 5%. A statistical classification framework was built for diagnosing cytomegalovirus status from the catalog of TCR beta chain sequences. V and J gene assignment, in a later analysis, came from comparing TCR nucleotide sequences with IMGT/GENE-DB human TR gene sequences. Using the TCRdist pipeline, a later analysis assigned CDR3 sequences along with most-parsimonious VDJ recombination scenarios. A later analysis defined each TCR beta chain by its CDR3 amino acid sequence plus V-gene family, and excluded reads lacking a unique V-gene family. A later analysis removed 550 to 650 highly shared, low-generation-probability nucleotide sequences to deal with suspected cross-contamination and a sequencing artifact. For each public chain, a later analysis derived a clonal expansion index from normalized ranks of inferred template counts within each repertoire. A later analysis computed generation probabilities with a VDJ recombination model fitted to out-of-frame rearrangements, and checked the results against IGoR. In a later analysis, hypergeometric tests were used to score TCR-TCR, TCR-HLA and TCR-CMV co-occurrence, with a repertoire-size bias correction applied to TCR pairs. In a later analysis, false discovery rates were estimated by permuting HLA or CMV assignments 20 times. In a later analysis, co-occurring TCRs were grouped using DBSCAN, with TCRdist sequence similarity added in when clustering inside HLA-allele-positive subsets. Repertoires with fewer than 30,000 or more than 120,000 public chains were left out of co-occurrence clustering, as were about 5 repertoires with anomalous nucleotide sharing. As stored in TCRdb, this immuneACCESS dataset retains in-frame rearrangements with V and J assigned. A fraction of the clones does not appear; measured against another copy, unresolved V genes explain less than half of the discrepancy, and the remainder lacks a known reason. Clone size and V and J calls were adopted from that table, with D and trimming inferred from the DNA. The sample records 95,000 to 100,000 clones, around 80% of which are singletons. Approximately 0.83% of the sample belongs to the ten largest clones.

The sequence came from an older woman in good health and CMV-seronegative. In this chain, TRBV4-1 is recombined with TRBJ2-1; the D gene is perhaps TRBD1, from 6 matching bases. Sequencing was done on a sample of PBMCs. The DNA is TGCGCCACCCGAGGACAGAGTAACAATGAGCAGTTCTTC. Its amino acids are CATRGQSNNEQFF.